The next 20 T cell receptor beta chains were all read from a single sample in a study of blood T cells in healthy people across ages. The second PCR ran roughly 6 to 12 cycles with a sample-barcoded 5' primer and J-beta primers. TCRdb itself ran the 5' RACE reads through MiXCR, one entry per CDR3 protein. This repertoire shows roughly 1,700,000 distinct CDR3 sequences, under 30% found once; its top ten account for approximately 7.7%. The sample taken for sequencing was blood. Receptor source: a woman aged 30 to 39 in good health.

This clonotype was picked up many times. V gene TRBV29-1 combines with J gene TRBJ2-5, with a tentative D call TRBD2 (5 bases). The V and J ends lost 4 bases and 5 bases respectively, with 11 bases between them. Germline V CDR1 and CDR2: SQVTM, ANQGSEA. The CDR3 runs 12 residues. The DNA of the CDR3 is TGCAGCGTTGTCGCCCCGGGGGAGACCCAGTACTTC. Its translation is CSVVAPGETQYF.

This clonotype has just a few counts. The rearrangement links TRBV20-1 to TRBJ2-7, with 7 positions matching TRBD1. The CDR3 sequence is 13 residues long. Germline lookup yields CDR1 DFQATT and CDR2 SNEGSKA (reference sequence). The V and J ends lost 5 bases and 2 bases, in that order; junction bases with no gene match: 6. The CDR3 spells CSARGQIAYEQYF. For the CDR3, the DNA is TGCAGTGCTCGGGGACAGATAGCCTACGAGCAGTACTTC.

This rearrangement joins TRBV6-6 to TRBJ2-5; possibly TRBD1 or TRBD2 for D (5 bases each). The CDR3 consists of 15 residues. Trimming cost V 0 bases and J 2 bases, with 10 bases left between them. Per the germline V gene, CDR1 is MNHNY and CDR2 is SVGAGI (reference sequence). CDR3 loop: CASSYSKRGQETQYF. The CDR3 nucleotides are TGTGCCAGCAGTTACTCGAAGAGGGGTCAAGAGACCCAGTACTTC.

This clonotype was detected ten times or more. The gene calls are TRBV29-1 and TRBJ2-1, with D unresolved. Trimming left V 6 bases short and J 6 bases short, with 18 bases between. This CDR3 has 14 residues. In germline, CDR1 is SQVTM, CDR2 ANQGSEA. The CDR3 reads CSVPDLSRINEQFF. The CDR3 nucleotides are TGCAGCGTCCCTGACCTCTCGAGGATCAATGAGCAGTTCTTC.

V gene TRBV5-1 combines with J gene TRBJ2-3; the match to TRBD2 covers 7 bases. The CDR3 is 15 residues long. Germline CDR1 SGHRS, CDR2 YFSETQ. The V and J ends lost 0 bases and 0 bases, in that order; junction bases with no gene match: 1. CDR3 residues: CASSLGDYSTDTQYF. The DNA for the CDR3 is TGCGCCAGCAGCTTGGGGGACTACAGCACAGATACGCAGTATTTT.

The rearrangement joins TRBV28 to TRBJ1-2, with a weak D call TRBD1 (5 bases). Between the trimmed V and J ends, which lost 3 bases and 6 bases, there was a span of 20 bases. Looked up from germline, CDR1 is MDHEN and CDR2 is SYDVKM. The CDR3 covers 16 residues. DNA for the CDR3: TGTGCCAGCAGTTTTCGGGGGAGTGTCACAGAGAATGGCTACACCTTC. Translated, it gives CASSFRGSVTENGYTF.

This clonotype was seen a few times. An end of the junction does not agree with germline; a read error may underlie this. The chain uses TRBV6-4 and TRBJ2-3; 11 bases map to TRBD2. The CDR3 loop spans 15 amino acids. In germline, CDR1 is MRHNA, CDR2 SNTAGT. CDR3 sequence: CASSQTSGESGTQYF. CDR3 DNA sequence: TGTGCTAGCAGCCAGACTAGCGGGGAATCAGGTACGCAGTATTTT.

This clonotype was counted only a few times. The V gene is TRBV5-6, the J gene TRBJ2-4; 10 bases match TRBD1. Per germline, CDR1 SGHDT and CDR2 YYEEEE. This CDR3 contains 14 residues. J was trimmed by 10 bases and V by 1 base; bases with no gene match: 5. CDR3 sequence (DNA): TGTGCCAGCAGCTTGCAGGACAGGGGGTTTATTCAGTACTTC. This translates into CASSLQDRGFIQYF.

Only a few counts were recorded for this clonotype. This chain links TRBV12-3 or TRBV12-4 with TRBJ1-2, with D unclear. With 6 bases removed from V and 3 bases from J, the gap between germline ends came to 14 bases. The CDR3 runs to 14 residues. CDR3 DNA sequence: TGTGCCAGCAGCCGACACACAGTTGACTATGGCTACACCTTC. It encodes CASSRHTVDYGYTF.

As regards this clonotype: A much larger clone lies one base from this, so it may be a read error. The DNA of the CDR3 is TGTGCCAGCAGCTTCAGGAAATCAAGCGAGCAGTACGTC. This encodes CASSFRKSSEQYV. V is TRBV6-5 and J is TRBJ2-7, with unresolved D. V dropped 6 bases and J dropped 6 bases, with 15 bases sitting between them. CDR1 and CDR2 from the germline V gene are MNHEY and SVGAGI. This CDR3 has 13 residues.

The rearrangement links TRBV12-3 or TRBV12-4 to TRBJ2-7, with 9 bases that match TRBD1. The CDR3 contains 16 residues. Trimming took 3 bases from V and 5 from J; bases not matched to a gene: 11. The CDR3 loop is CASSFHAGTGINEQYF. The CDR3 DNA is TGTGCCAGCAGTTTCCATGCCGGGACAGGGATCAACGAGCAGTACTTC.

There are a few counts of this clonotype. The rearrangement links TRBV7-2 to TRBJ2-7, with D possibly called TRBD1 or TRBD2 (6 bases each). The CDR3 is 15 residues long. Trimming cost V 6 bases and J 3 bases, with 18 bases left between them. Germline assignment: CDR1 SGHTA and CDR2 FQGNSA. The CDR3, as DNA: TGTGCCAGCAGGGGGGCAGAAGGGGGGTTCTACGAGCAGTACTTC. Amino acid sequence: CASRGAEGGFYEQYF.

Remarks on this clonotype: Sequence at one end of the junction differs from germline and may be a read error. The chain employs TRBV12-3 or TRBV12-4 and TRBJ1-2; unclear D gene. The CDR3 contains 14 residues. The CDR3 is CTSRTAGSNYGYTF. The CDR3 DNA follows: TGTACCAGCAGGACCGCCGGGAGTAACTATGGCTACACCTTC.

About this clonotype itself: This may be a read error: a much more frequent sequence differs by one nucleotide. The gene calls are TRBV20-1 and TRBJ1-2, with D hard to call. The CDR3 covers 13 residues. Per the germline V gene, CDR1 is DFQATT and CDR2 is SNEGSKA (reference sequence). V lost 8 bases, J lost 8 bases, and 21 bases lay in between. The CDR3 region has the DNA TGCAGTACTACTCTAGGAGGGCTAGGGGGCTACACCTTC. Residues: CSTTLGGLGGYTF.

Turning to this clonotype: In this CDR3 the conserved last residue, phenylalanine or tryptophan, is missing, so a read error is likely. The chain employs TRBV15 and TRBJ2-5; 8 nucleotides agree with TRBD2. This CDR3 has 16 residues. The ends lost 3 bases at V and 3 bases at J; junction bases unmatched: 9. Germline V CDR1 and CDR2: LNHNV, YYDKDF (reference sequence). The CDR3 reads CATSRGWTSTEETQYC. In nucleotides, the CDR3 is TGTGCCACCAGCAGGGGTTGGACTAGCACAGAAGAGACCCAGTACTGC.

The chain uses TRBV19 and TRBJ2-1, with D maybe TRBD1 (5 bases). Germline CDR1 reads LNHDA; CDR2 reads SQIVND (reference sequence). The CDR3 loop spans 14 amino acids. Deletions cut 5 bases from V and 2 bases from J, with 10 bases between. The CDR3 coding sequence is TGTGCCAGTAGTGAGGCCAGGGCCTACAATGAGCAGTTCTTC. Translation: CASSEARAYNEQFF. Full variable domain (rest looked up from reference TRBV19 and TRBJ2-1): DGGITQSPKYLFRKEGQNVTLSCEQNLNHDAMYWYRQDPGQGLRLIYYSQIVNDFQKGDIAEGYSVSREKKESFPLTVTSAQKNPTAFYLCASSEARAYNEQFFGPGTRLTVL.

This chain uses TRBV2 with TRBJ2-5; TRBD2 might be the D (6 bases). With 9 bases removed from V and 4 bases from J, the gap between germline ends came to 18 bases. Germline CDR1 is SNHLY and CDR2 is FYNNEI. The CDR3 loop spans 14 amino acids. CDR3 in amino acids: CASSRGLSPETQYF. DNA for the CDR3: TGTGCCAGTAGTCGGGGACTCTCTCCAGAGACCCAGTACTTC.

In this sample, this clonotype turned up a few times. CDR3 region: CASSLRVTDTDTQYF. In nucleotides, the CDR3 is TGTGCCAGCAGCTTAAGGGTGACGGATACGGATACGCAGTATTTT. The chain joins TRBV7-2 to TRBJ2-3; no definite D call. The V gene lost 2 bases and the J gene lost 6 bases, with 15 bases spanning the gap. CDR1 is SGHTA and CDR2 is FQGNSA in the germline V gene. This CDR3 is 15 amino acids long.

There are a few counts of this clonotype. J is TRBJ1-6 and V is TRBV5-1; D ambiguous. Trimming stripped 8 bases from V and 9 bases from J, with 12 bases between. Germline lookup yields CDR1 SGHRS and CDR2 YFSETQ. The CDR3 is 12 amino acids. The chain's CDR3 is CASKGMGSPLHF. The CDR3 region has the DNA TGCGCCAGTAAGGGAATGGGTTCACCCCTCCACTTT.

This chain joins TRBV30 and TRBJ2-7; D is undetermined. Germline CDR1 reads GTSNPN; CDR2 reads SVGIG (reference sequence). Trimming shortened V by 2 bases and J by 3 bases, and 8 bases separated the two germline ends. The CDR3 spans 12 residues. The CDR3 coding sequence is TGTGCCTGGAGTAGCGCCGACTACGAGCAGTACTTC. Amino acid sequence: CAWSSADYEQYF.